The rows below give T cell receptor beta chains drawn from one sample of a study of shared clonotypes between healthy human individuals. Here immunoSEQ multiplex PCR was the method, and the copy in TCRdb shows in-frame clones only, minus some. This table holds about 1 million clones, approximately 76% found once. The sequenced sample was memory CD4+ T cells sorted from blood. The receptors come from a man aged 18 to 30 in good health. The CDR3 runs from the conserved cysteine through the conserved F or W. D genes are given only for firm matches. The listing skips clone size in some rows; elsewhere it reads once, few, many or a size class.

CDR3aa,CDR3nt,j_gene,v_gene,abundance,d_gene
CASSPRRLADTGELFF,TGTGCCAGCAGCCCCCGAAGGCTAGCGGACACCGGGGAGCTGTTTTTT,TRBJ2-2,TRBV9,NA,TRBD2
CSVGTFGETQYF,TGCAGCGTTGGGACTTTTGGCGAGACCCAGTACTTC,TRBJ2-5,TRBV29-1,NA,NA
CAWSGGQGYYNEQFF,TGTGCCTGGAGTGGAGGACAGGGATACTACAATGAGCAGTTCTTC,TRBJ2-1,TRBV30,NA,TRBD1
CSVKTGTDYNEQFF,TGCAGCGTTAAAACCGGGACAGACTACAATGAGCAGTTCTTC,TRBJ2-1,TRBV29-1,NA,TRBD1
CASSLEQGNSPLHF,TGTGCCAGCAGCTTGGAACAGGGGAATTCACCCCTCCACTTT,TRBJ1-6,TRBV5-5,few,TRBD1
CASSYTMGTEAFF,TGTGCCAGCAGCTATACAATGGGCACTGAAGCTTTCTTT,TRBJ1-1,TRBV7-6,NA,NA
CASSLRPGSGTPREQYF,TGTGCCAGCAGCTTACGGCCGGGGAGCGGGACCCCTCGCGAGCAGTACTTC,TRBJ2-7,TRBV7-9,NA,TRBD2
CATSRDQTAIDYGYTF,TGTGCCACCAGCAGAGATCAAACAGCTATAGACTATGGCTACACCTTC,TRBJ1-2,TRBV15,once,NA
CATSLRQRTDTQYF,TGTGCCACCAGCCTTAGACAGCGCACAGATACGCAGTATTTT,TRBJ2-3,TRBV15,NA,NA
CASSVEVGQETQYF,TGTGCCAGCAGCGTAGAGGTAGGGCAAGAGACCCAGTACTTC,TRBJ2-5,TRBV9,NA,NA
CASSLGGASTDTQYF,TGTGCCAGCAGTCTCGGGGGTGCTAGCACAGATACGCAGTATTTT,TRBJ2-3,TRBV28,NA,NA
CASSQEGPLHF,TGCGCCAGCAGCCAAGAGGGCCCGCTGCATTTT,TRBJ1-5,TRBV4-1,NA,NA
CASSPQDRVNTEAFF,TGTGCCAGTAGTCCGCAGGACAGGGTGAACACTGAAGCTTTCTTT,TRBJ1-1,TRBV19,NA,TRBD1
CASSAPGRNYGYTF,TGTGCCAGCAGTGCTCCGGGGCGCAACTATGGCTACACCTTC,TRBJ1-2,TRBV25-1,NA,NA
CAISHGSGANVLTF,TGTGCCATCAGCCATGGCTCTGGGGCCAACGTCCTGACTTTC,TRBJ2-6,TRBV10-3,NA,NA
CASKTGHQSYEQYF,TGCGCCAGCAAGACAGGACACCAATCCTACGAGCAGTACTTC,TRBJ2-7,TRBV5-1,NA,NA
CASSPPGQGGFNQPQHF,TGTGCCAGCTCACCCCCGGGACAGGGAGGATTCAATCAGCCCCAGCATTTT,TRBJ1-5,TRBV18,NA,TRBD1
CASRPHQGQGFTGELFF,TGTGCCAGTAGACCCCACCAGGGACAGGGGTTCACCGGGGAGCTGTTTTTT,TRBJ2-2,TRBV19,few,TRBD1
CASSPGKVRSREKLFF,TGTGCCAGTAGTCCAGGGAAGGTTCGAAGTCGGGAAAAACTGTTTTTT,TRBJ1-4,TRBV19,many,NA
CASSQEPNYGYTF,TGCGCCAGCAGTCAGGAGCCCAACTATGGCTACACCTTC,TRBJ1-2,TRBV10-2,NA,NA
CASSSTRMGWGYTF,TGCGCCAGCAGCTCCACGAGGATGGGCTGGGGCTACACCTTC,TRBJ1-2,TRBV5-1,NA,NA
CSALLPGEGTGELFF,TGCAGCGCCCTGCTGCCGGGAGAGGGGACCGGGGAGCTGTTTTTT,TRBJ2-2,TRBV29-1,NA,NA
CASSKDSANQPQHF,TGCGCCAGCAGTAAGGACAGCGCTAATCAGCCCCAGCATTTT,TRBJ1-5,TRBV5-1,NA,NA
CASSLVPGEQFF,TGCGCCAGCAGCTTGGTTCCGGGTGAGCAGTTCTTC,TRBJ2-1,TRBV5-1,once,NA
CASGGKEGTQYF,TGTGCCAGTGGAGGAAAAGAAGGGACCCAGTACTTC,TRBJ2-5,TRBV19,NA,NA
CASSGDTGSGETQYF,TGTGCCAGCAGCGGGGACACAGGGTCTGGGGAGACCCAGTACTTC,TRBJ2-5,TRBV9,NA,NA
CASTEGRGAGNTIYF,TGTGCCAGCACCGAAGGTCGGGGGGCTGGAAACACCATATATTTT,TRBJ1-3,TRBV6-1,NA,NA
CASSQDEGAKGGYTF,TGCGCCAGCAGCCAAGATGAGGGGGCGAAGGGAGGCTACACCTTC,TRBJ1-2,TRBV4-1,once,TRBD1
CAWLGDRSGYTF,TGTGCCTGGTTGGGGGACAGATCCGGCTACACCTTC,TRBJ1-2,TRBV30,NA,TRBD1
CASSISRGETQYF,TGTGCCAGTAGTATTTCGAGAGGGGAGACCCAGTACTTC,TRBJ2-5,TRBV19,few,NA
CASSPGRGTGDEKLFF,TGTGCCAGCAGCCCCGGGAGGGGGACAGGGGATGAAAAACTGTTTTTT,TRBJ1-4,TRBV25-1,NA,TRBD1
CASSGLAADTQYF,TGTGCCAGCAGCGGACTAGCGGCAGATACGCAGTATTTT,TRBJ2-3,TRBV6-5,NA,TRBD2
CASRDDGQQYF,TGTGCCAGCAGAGATGACGGGCAGCAGTACTTC,TRBJ2-7,TRBV7-9,NA,NA
CASSPGTSVPAGELFF,TGCGCCAGCAGCCCCGGGACTAGCGTACCGGCCGGGGAGCTGTTTTTT,TRBJ2-2,TRBV5-1,NA,TRBD2
CAISEGTSGGTDTQYF,TGTGCCATCAGTGAAGGGACTAGCGGGGGCACAGATACGCAGTATTTT,TRBJ2-3,TRBV10-3,NA,TRBD2
CASSQKGAANTEAFF,TGTGCCAGCTCGCAGAAGGGGGCGGCGAACACTGAAGCTTTCTTT,TRBJ1-1,TRBV18,NA,TRBD1
CASSEGEREFRNEQFF,TGTGCCAGCAGTGAAGGAGAGCGGGAGTTTCGGAATGAGCAGTTCTTC,TRBJ2-1,TRBV2,NA,TRBD2
CASSRLAGGTYEQYF,TGTGCCAGCAGTAGACTAGCGGGAGGAACCTACGAGCAGTACTTC,TRBJ2-7,TRBV5-6,NA,TRBD2
CASSRRTQETQYF,TGCGCCAGCAGCCGGAGGACCCAAGAGACCCAGTACTTC,TRBJ2-5,TRBV4-3,many,NA
CASSVTIAGGGYNEQFF,TGTGCCAGCAGCGTTACTATAGCGGGAGGTGGCTACAATGAGCAGTTCTTC,TRBJ2-1,TRBV9,NA,TRBD2
CASSPSGLNQPQHF,TGTGCCAGCAGCCCAAGTGGGCTCAATCAGCCCCAGCATTTT,TRBJ1-5,TRBV25-1,NA,NA
CASSQGDSLTGNTIYF,TGCGCCAGCAGCCAGGGGGACAGTTTAACTGGAAACACCATATATTTT,TRBJ1-3,TRBV4-1,NA,TRBD1
CASTGGGMNQPQHF,TGTGCCAGCACTGGGGGGGGGATGAATCAGCCCCAGCATTTT,TRBJ1-5,TRBV25-1,NA,NA
CASSLLAGGLETQYF,TGTGCCAGCAGTCTCCTAGCGGGGGGTCTCGAGACCCAGTACTTC,TRBJ2-5,TRBV6-1,once,TRBD2
CASSLITTNEKLFF,TGTGCCAGCAGTTTAATAACGACTAATGAAAAACTGTTTTTT,TRBJ1-4,TRBV28,NA,NA